This TCR beta chain emerged from a study of cytomegalovirus exposure and HLA in healthy donors. Background on the study: Of 350 to 400 genotyped donors, around 80% grouped in the Caucasian-associated ancestry cluster. Whole-study findings and limits: A previous analysis found most TCR beta V segments productive roughly 90% or roughly 30% of the time. HLA restriction was apparent for most CMV-associated TCR beta chains in a later analysis. Rates of TCR association differed by HLA locus in a later analysis, with DRB1 highest and HLA-C lowest.

It was with 60 Vbeta and 13 Jbeta primers that the PCR ran. The assay was immunoSEQ multiplex PCR, and TCRdb's table has in-frame clones only and misses some. The sample lists about 110,000 clones, over 60% occurring once. Notes on this clone: Antigen unknown.

Trimming removed 6 bases from V and 5 bases from J; junction bases left unmatched: 4. Germline loops: CDR1 LGHNT, CDR2 FRNRAP. This CDR3 is built from 14 residues. The receptor's source is a woman aged 25 to 45 in good health and CMV-seronegative. The chain couples TRBV12-5 to TRBJ2-1, with TRBD2 matching 10 bases. Sequenced: PBMCs. In DNA form, the CDR3 reads TGTGCTAGTGGCGTGAGCGGGGGGGACAATGAGCAGTTCTTC. Protein: CASGVSGGDNEQFF.